This is a list of T cell receptor beta chains from one sample in a study of spatial heterogeneity in lung cancer. From the 5' RACE reads, TCRdb called clonotypes with MiXCR, one entry per CDR3 protein. The sample comprises 40,000 or so distinct CDR3 sequences, roughly 4.9% of which are singletons, and approximately 25% rests with the top ten. Sequencing used PBMCs, obtained at surgery. The receptors derive from a female donor with early-stage non-small cell lung cancer. The CDR3 runs from the conserved cysteine through the conserved F or W.

>13|TRBV2|TRBJ1-1
CASERGQDTEAFF
>11|TRBV7-8|TRBJ2-6
CASSSGHVLTF
>14|TRBV6-5|TRBJ2-3
CASSQLAGTDTQYF
>15|TRBV7-9|TRBJ2-1
CASSLLAGGYNEQFF
>17|TRBV7-9|TRBJ1-1
CASSWERGARVNTEAFF
>13|TRBV10-3|TRBJ1-1
CAARKGLNTEAFF
>13|TRBV29-1|TRBJ1-1
CSVGGAGNTEAFF
>11|TRBV30|TRBJ2-5
CAWSVQGTQYF
>18|TRBV25-1|TRBJ2-6
CASSPQDLRDSGANVLTF
>15|TRBV28|TRBJ1-1
CASSSRQGLGTEAFF
>15|TRBV12-3/TRBV12-4|TRBJ2-5
CASSLGPLTQETQYF
>15|TRBV4-3|TRBJ2-7
CASSQVAGGPSEQYF
>15|TRBV19|TRBJ1-2
CASSIIGTGGYGYTF
>18|TRBV12-2|TRBJ2-3
CASRLESLAGGYTDTQYF
>16|TRBV7-8|TRBJ2-3
CASVGVGGRRTDTQYF
>15|TRBV7-2|TRBJ2-3
CASSLVGGSGDTQYF
>14|TRBV6-6|TRBJ1-2
CASTPPGGDYGYTF
>12|TRBV20-1|TRBJ2-3
CSVVPPTDTQYF
>14|TRBV27|TRBJ1-5
CASSPRAGLEPQHF
>15|TRBV19|TRBJ1-5
CASTPTGGRNQPQHF
>14|TRBV5-8|TRBJ1-1
CASSLADRGTEAFF